This T cell receptor beta chain was found in a study of cytomegalovirus exposure and HLA in healthy donors. The length of the CDR3 is 14 residues. Trimming shortened V by 3 bases and J by 4 bases, and 13 bases separated the two germline ends. The germline CDR1 and CDR2 sequences are MNHNS and SASEGT. Repertoires were generated with immunoSEQ multiplex PCR, while TCRdb's copy carries only in-frame clones and drops some. The sample has under 200,000 clones; under 95% are singletons. This clone was counted between two and nine times. The V and J genes are TRBV6-1 and TRBJ2-7; maybe TRBD2 (5 bases). This TCR was recovered from a woman under 30 in good health and CMV-seropositive. The sample was PBMCs. Here the CDR3 DNA reads TGTGCCAGCAGTGACCTACTAGTTAGGTACGAGCAGTACTTC. Protein sequence: CASSDLLVRYEQYF.